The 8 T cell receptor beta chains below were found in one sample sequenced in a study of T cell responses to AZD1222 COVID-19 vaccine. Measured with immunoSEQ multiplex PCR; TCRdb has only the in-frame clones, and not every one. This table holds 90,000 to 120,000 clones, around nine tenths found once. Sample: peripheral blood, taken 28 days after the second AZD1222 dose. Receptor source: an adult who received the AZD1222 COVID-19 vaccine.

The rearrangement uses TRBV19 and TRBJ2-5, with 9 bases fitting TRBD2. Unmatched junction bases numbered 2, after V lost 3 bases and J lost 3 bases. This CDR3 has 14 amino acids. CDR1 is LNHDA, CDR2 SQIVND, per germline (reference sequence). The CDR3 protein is CASSMSGGKETQYF. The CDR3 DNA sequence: TGTGCCAGTAGTATGAGCGGGGGGAAAGAGACCCAGTACTTC.

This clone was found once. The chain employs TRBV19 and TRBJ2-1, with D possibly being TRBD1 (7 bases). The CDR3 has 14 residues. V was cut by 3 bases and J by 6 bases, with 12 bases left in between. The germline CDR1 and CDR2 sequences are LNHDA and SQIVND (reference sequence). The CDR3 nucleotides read TGTGCCAGTAGTATGCGGCAGGGGGGCAATGAGCAGTTCTTC. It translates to CASSMRQGGNEQFF.

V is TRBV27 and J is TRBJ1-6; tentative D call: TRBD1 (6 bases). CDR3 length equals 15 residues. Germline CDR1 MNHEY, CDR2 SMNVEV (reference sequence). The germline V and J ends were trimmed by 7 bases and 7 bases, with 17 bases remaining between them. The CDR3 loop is CASNWGGNPNSPLHF. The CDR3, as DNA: TGTGCCAGCAACTGGGGGGGCAATCCCAATTCACCCCTCCACTTT.

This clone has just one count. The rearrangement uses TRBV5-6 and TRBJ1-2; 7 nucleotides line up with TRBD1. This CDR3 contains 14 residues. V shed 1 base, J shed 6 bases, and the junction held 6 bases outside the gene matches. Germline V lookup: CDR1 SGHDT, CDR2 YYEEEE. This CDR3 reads CASSLLTGSHGYTF. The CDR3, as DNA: TGTGCCAGCAGCTTGTTGACAGGGAGCCATGGCTACACCTTC.

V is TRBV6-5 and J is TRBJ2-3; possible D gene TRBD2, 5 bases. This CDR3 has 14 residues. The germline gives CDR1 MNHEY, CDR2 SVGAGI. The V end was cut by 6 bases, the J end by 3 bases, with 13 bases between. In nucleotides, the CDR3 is TGTGCCAGCAGCGTCTTTGGAGGAACAGATACGCAGTATTTT. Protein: CASSVFGGTDTQYF.

Here the CDR3 reads CASSLVSSYNEQFF. For the CDR3, the DNA is TGTGCCAGCAGCTTAGTTAGCTCCTACAATGAGCAGTTCTTC. This sequence joins TRBV7-9 and TRBJ2-1; D gene ambiguous. Trimming stripped 1 base from V and 0 bases from J, with 4 bases between. Per the germline V gene, CDR1 is SEHNR and CDR2 is FQNEAQ (reference sequence). This CDR3 spans 14 amino acids.

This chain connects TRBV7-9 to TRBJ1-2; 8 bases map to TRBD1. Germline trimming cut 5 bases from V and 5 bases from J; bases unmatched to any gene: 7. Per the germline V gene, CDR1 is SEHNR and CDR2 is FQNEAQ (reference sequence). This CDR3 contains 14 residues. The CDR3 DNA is TGTGCCAGCAGCGGCCACCGACAGGGGTATGGCTACACCTTC. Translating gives CASSGHRQGYGYTF. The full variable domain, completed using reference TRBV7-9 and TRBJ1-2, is DTGVSQNPRHKITKRGQNVTFRCDPISEHNRLYWYRQTLGQGPEFLTYFQNEAQLEKSRLLSDRFSAERPKGSFSTLEIQRTEQGDSAMYLCASSGHRQGYGYTFGSGTRLTVV.

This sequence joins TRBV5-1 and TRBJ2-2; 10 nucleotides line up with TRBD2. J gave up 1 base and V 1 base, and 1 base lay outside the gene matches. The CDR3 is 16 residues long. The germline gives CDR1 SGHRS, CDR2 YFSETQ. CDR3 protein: CASSLRTSGNTGELFF. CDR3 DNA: TGCGCCAGCAGCTTGAGGACTAGCGGGAACACCGGGGAGCTGTTTTTT.